Following are 25 T cell receptor beta chains from one sample sequenced in a study of blood T cell repertoires in COVID-19. Measured with immunoSEQ multiplex PCR; TCRdb has only the in-frame clones, and not every one. The sample includes 250,000 or so clones, 80% to 90% of them seen just once. The specimen sequenced was PBMCs or T cells enriched from blood (not recorded which). The receptors derive from a woman in her 50s who had been exposed to COVID-19.

The chain couples TRBV19 to TRBJ2-5; 10 bases map to TRBD2. Trimming took 3 bases from V and 2 from J; bases not matched to a gene: 3. This CDR3 spans 15 amino acids. In germline, CDR1 is LNHDA, CDR2 SQIVND (reference sequence). CDR3 sequence: CASSILAGGQETQYF. The CDR3 DNA reads as TGTGCCAGTAGTATTTTAGCGGGGGGTCAAGAGACCCAGTACTTC.

The V call is TRBV6-5, the J call TRBJ2-7, with a possible D match to TRBD2 (5 bases). The CDR3 is 13 amino acids. Germline V gene lookup returns CDR1 MNHEY and CDR2 SVGAGI. The ends were cut back, 6 bases at V and 6 bases at J, with 15 bases in the middle. The CDR3 DNA reads as TGTGCCAGCAGCGAGGCCGGACTGGGCGAGCAGTACTTC. Translation gives CASSEAGLGEQYF.

The chain recombines TRBV9 with TRBJ2-6; no firm D call. The CDR3 covers 15 residues. CDR1 and CDR2 (germline): SGDLS, YYNGEE. With 5 bases removed from V and 0 bases from J, the gap between germline ends came to 9 bases. CDR3 coding DNA: TGTGCCAGCAGATCAGTTCTCTCTGGGGCCAACGTCCTGACTTTC. It codes for CASRSVLSGANVLTF.

This chain joins TRBV4-3 and TRBJ1-4; the D is unclear. V lost 0 bases and J lost 4, with 12 bases in between. The CDR3 sequence is 16 residues long. Germline V gene sequence: CDR1 LGHNA, CDR2 YSLEER. CDR3 sequence: CASSQDQARYNEKLFF. The CDR3 coding sequence is TGCGCCAGCAGCCAAGATCAGGCCAGATATAATGAAAAACTGTTTTTT.

The chain has TRBV4-3 and TRBJ2-1; D gene uncertain. Germline-derived CDR1 and CDR2 are LGHNA and YSLEER. Deletions cut 0 bases from V and 7 bases from J, with 7 bases between. The CDR3 covers 13 residues. The CDR3 sequence: CASSQDKENEQFF. In DNA, the CDR3 is TGCGCCAGCAGCCAAGATAAGGAGAATGAGCAGTTCTTC.

V is TRBV19 and J is TRBJ1-5; tentative D call: TRBD1 (6 bases). Trimming took 5 bases from V and 3 from J, leaving 14 bases between them. Per the germline V gene, CDR1 is LNHDA and CDR2 is SQIVND (reference sequence). This CDR3 contains 15 residues. CDR3: CASSSRGGANQPQHF. The CDR3 bases are TGTGCCAGTAGTTCCCGTGGGGGGGCCAATCAGCCCCAGCATTTT. The full variable domain, completed using reference TRBV19 and TRBJ1-5, is DGGITQSPKYLFRKEGQNVTLSCEQNLNHDAMYWYRQDPGQGLRLIYYSQIVNDFQKGDIAEGYSVSREKKESFPLTVTSAQKNPTAFYLCASSSRGGANQPQHFGDGTRLSIL.

J is TRBJ2-2 and V is TRBV21-1; TRBD2, the table's D call, was not compared with the DNA. TRBV21-1 is listed as a pseudogene. The length of the CDR3 is 16 residues. The CDR3 DNA sequence: TGTGCCAGCAGCACAAGACTAGCGGGGGGCACCGGGGAGCTGTTTTTT. Encoded protein: CASSTRLAGGTGELFF.

This chain uses TRBV6-4 with TRBJ2-2, with 7 bases fitting TRBD1. This CDR3 comprises 13 residues. Germline CDR1 and CDR2: MRHNA and SNTAGT. The J segment lost 3 bases and the V segment lost 6 bases, leaving 1 base of the junction unmatched. The CDR3 DNA reads as TGTGCCAGCAGAGGACAGGACACCGGGGAGCTGTTTTTT. It is translated as CASRGQDTGELFF.

This sequence joins TRBV11-2 and TRBJ2-1; D might be TRBD2 (5 bases). Germline values: CDR1 SGHAT, CDR2 FQNNGV. V was clipped by 5 bases and J by 10 bases, with 15 bases between them. This CDR3 contains 13 residues. The CDR3: CASSPDWSKEQFF. The CDR3 region has the DNA TGTGCCAGCAGCCCGGACTGGTCAAAGGAGCAGTTCTTC.

The chain carries TRBV11-2 and TRBJ1-4; no clear D gene. V dropped 5 bases and J dropped 8 bases, with 9 bases sitting between them. This CDR3 has 12 amino acids. Germline CDR1 SGHAT, CDR2 FQNNGV. The DNA for the CDR3 is TGTGCCAGCAGCCTAACTGAGGAAAAACTGTTTTTT. Protein product: CASSLTEEKLFF.

The J gene is TRBJ1-4, the V gene TRBV28; 11 bases line up with TRBD1. This CDR3 is 14 amino acids long. Per germline, CDR1 MDHEN and CDR2 SYDVKM. Trimming removed 5 bases from V and 7 bases from J; junction bases left unmatched: 3. CDR3: CASSAGTGGEKLFF. For the CDR3, the DNA is TGTGCCAGCAGTGCCGGGACAGGGGGTGAAAAACTGTTTTTT.

This rearrangement joins TRBV3-1 (or the pseudogene TRBV3-2) to TRBJ1-2; tentative D call: TRBD1 (6 bases). Germline V lookup: CDR1 LGHDT, CDR2 YNNKEL (reference sequence). Trimming took 4 bases from V and 2 from J, leaving 17 bases between them. The length of the CDR3 is 16 residues. Here the CDR3 reads CASSPTAGGANYGYTF. The CDR3 nucleotides read TGTGCCAGCAGCCCCACAGCGGGGGGGGCCAACTATGGCTACACCTTC.

With respect to this clone: Distinct nucleotide sequences in the sample also encode this CDR3. The chain combines TRBV9 with TRBJ1-1; D unclear. Trimming pared 0 bases from V and 4 bases from J, leaving 7 bases between. The length of the CDR3 is 13 residues. Germline V gene data show CDR1 as SGDLS and CDR2 as YYNGEE. In DNA, the CDR3 is TGTGCCAGCAGCGTAGGACGGGGCACTGAAGCTTTCTTT. Protein: CASSVGRGTEAFF.

This clone was counted once. The V and J genes are TRBV6-6 and TRBJ2-7; a weak D match, TRBD2 (6 bases). This CDR3 has 15 residues. Germline V gene data show CDR1 as MNHNY and CDR2 as SVGAGI (reference sequence). Deletions cut 4 bases from V and 0 bases from J, with 13 bases between. Written as DNA, the CDR3 is TGTGCCAGCAGTTGGGGGGTGGAGGACTCCTACGAGCAGTACTTC. Translating gives CASSWGVEDSYEQYF.

The V call is TRBV7-2, the J call TRBJ1-1; 7 nucleotides agree with TRBD1. Germline-derived CDR1 and CDR2 are SGHTA and FQGNSA. The CDR3 totals 14 residues. V shed 5 bases, J shed 4 bases, and the junction held 7 bases outside the gene matches. The CDR3 bases are TGTGCCAGCAGCCATCGACAGGGAACCACTGAAGCTTTCTTT. This codes for CASSHRQGTTEAFF.

The chain is built from TRBV14 and TRBJ1-1, with D unclear. The CDR3 covers 11 residues. Germline V lookup: CDR1 SGHDN, CDR2 FVKESK. Trimming removed 4 bases from V and 8 bases from J, with 8 bases in between. CDR3 sequence reads: CASSRGREAFF. The DNA for the CDR3 is TGTGCCAGCAGCCGCGGAAGGGAAGCTTTCTTT. The whole variable domain, filled in from reference TRBV14 and TRBJ1-1, reads EAGVTQFPSHSVIEKGQTVTLRCDPISGHDNLYWYRRVMGKEIKFLLHFVKESKQDESGMPNNRFLAERTGGTYSTLKVQPAELEDSGVYFCASSRGREAFFGQGTRLTVV.

The CDR3 loop is CASSLAVREGQAFF. CDR3 coding DNA: TGTGCCAGCAGCTTGGCCGTTCGGGAGGGACAAGCTTTCTTT. The chain employs TRBV5-6 and TRBJ1-1; weak D call: TRBD1 (5 bases). Trimming took 0 bases from V and 9 from J, leaving 15 bases between them. This CDR3 has 14 residues. The germline V gene encodes CDR1 SGHDT and CDR2 YYEEEE. The variable domain in full, with the rest retrieved from reference TRBV5-6 and TRBJ1-1, is DAGVTQSPTHLIKTRGQQVTLRCSPKSGHDTVSWYQQALGQGPQFIFQYYEEEERQRGNFPDRFSGHQFPNYSSELNVNALLLGDSALYLCASSLAVREGQAFFGQGTRLTVV.

The chain couples TRBV9 to TRBJ1-6; the D gene is possibly TRBD1 (5 bases). V dropped 3 bases and J dropped 6 bases, with 16 bases sitting between them. CDR1 is SGDLS, CDR2 YYNGEE, per germline. The CDR3 is made up of 16 amino acids. The CDR3 nucleotides read TGTGCCAGCAGCGGGTCGGGGGTAGGAGGTAATTCACCCCTCCACTTT. Translation: CASSGSGVGGNSPLHF.

This clone was seen a handful of times. V and J are TRBV6-2 or TRBV6-3 and TRBJ1-5, with D perhaps matching TRBD1 (5 bases). Germline lookup yields CDR1 MNHEY and CDR2 SVGEGT. Trimming took off 5 bases at V and 6 bases at J, with 17 bases between the two ends. The CDR3 runs to 15 residues. The CDR3 is CASSPPDSQLQPQHF. CDR3 bases: TGTGCCAGCAGTCCCCCAGACAGTCAGCTTCAGCCCCAGCATTTT.

This chain links TRBV4-2 with TRBJ1-6, with no clear D. The germline V and J ends were trimmed by 3 bases and 9 bases, with 15 bases remaining between them. The CDR3 is made up of 15 amino acids. CDR1 is LGHNA and CDR2 is YNFKEQ in the germline V gene. The CDR3 protein is CASSQGAREGSPLHF. The DNA for the CDR3 is TGTGCCAGCAGCCAGGGAGCCCGGGAAGGTTCACCCCTCCACTTT.

J is TRBJ2-1 and V is TRBV11-3; 12 bases are shared with TRBD2. There are 17 residues in the CDR3. In germline, CDR1 is SGHNT, CDR2 YENEEA. The V and J ends lost 5 bases and 0 bases, in that order; junction bases with no gene match: 5. The CDR3 loop reads CASSHTSGGPSYNEQFF. The CDR3 DNA is TGTGCCAGCAGCCACACTAGCGGGGGGCCCTCCTACAATGAGCAGTTCTTC. The whole variable domain, remainder taken from reference TRBV11-3 and TRBJ2-1, is EAGVVQSPRYKIIEKKQPVAFWCNPISGHNTLYWYLQNLGQGPELLIRYENEEAVDDSQLPKDRFSAERLKGVDSTLKIQPAELGDSAVYLCASSHTSGGPSYNEQFFGPGTRLTVL.

The rearrangement joins TRBV5-1 to TRBJ1-4; a weak D match, TRBD1 (5 bases). In germline, CDR1 is SGHRS, CDR2 YFSETQ. V was cut by 1 base and J by 5 bases, with 15 bases left in between. This CDR3 comprises 16 residues. CDR3 sequence (DNA): TGCGCCAGCAGCTTGCAGGGTTCGCTGCCGAATGAAAAACTGTTTTTT. Amino acids: CASSLQGSLPNEKLFF.

The chain employs TRBV5-1 and TRBJ2-3; D ambiguous. The V gene's germline CDR1 is SGHRS and CDR2 YFSETQ. The CDR3 contains 14 residues. V shed 4 bases and J shed 0 bases, with 9 bases lying between them. The CDR3 reads CASSLSTSTDTQYF. CDR3 nucleotides: TGCGCCAGCAGCCTGAGTACTAGCACAGATACGCAGTATTTT.

This rearrangement joins TRBV24-1 to TRBJ1-2; TRBD1 matches 7 bases. Looked up from germline, CDR1 is KGHDR and CDR2 is SFDVKD. The CDR3 extends over 14 amino acids. V shed 5 bases and J 5 bases; nucleotides not matched to a gene: 7. CDR3 nucleotide sequence: TGTGCCACCAGTGTAGGGCCGGGACAGTATGGCTACACCTTC. The encoded protein is CATSVGPGQYGYTF.

The V and J genes are TRBV10-2 and TRBJ2-6; 7 bases match TRBD1. The CDR3 has 16 amino acids. CDR1 and CDR2 from the germline V gene are WSHSY and SAAADI. Trimming removed 2 bases from V and 1 base from J; junction bases left unmatched: 2. This chain's CDR3 is CASSENRGSGANVLTF. CDR3 DNA sequence: TGCGCCAGCAGTGAGAACAGGGGATCTGGGGCCAACGTCCTGACTTTC.